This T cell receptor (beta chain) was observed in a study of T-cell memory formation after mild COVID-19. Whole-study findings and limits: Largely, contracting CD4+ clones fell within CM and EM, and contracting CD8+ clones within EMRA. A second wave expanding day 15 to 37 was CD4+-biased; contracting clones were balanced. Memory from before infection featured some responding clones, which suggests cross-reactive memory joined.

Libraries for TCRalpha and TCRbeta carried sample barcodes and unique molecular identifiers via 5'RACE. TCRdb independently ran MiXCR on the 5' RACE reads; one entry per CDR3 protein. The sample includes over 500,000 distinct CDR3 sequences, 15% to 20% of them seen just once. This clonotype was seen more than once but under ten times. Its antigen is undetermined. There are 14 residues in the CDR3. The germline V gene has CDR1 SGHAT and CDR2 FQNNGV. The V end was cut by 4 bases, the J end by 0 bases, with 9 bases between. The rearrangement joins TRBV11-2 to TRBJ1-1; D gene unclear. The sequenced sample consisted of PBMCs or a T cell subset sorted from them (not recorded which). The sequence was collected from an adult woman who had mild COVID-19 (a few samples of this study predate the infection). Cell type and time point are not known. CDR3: CASSSGRVNTEAFF. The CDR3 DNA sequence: TGTGCCAGCAGCTCGGGTCGGGTGAACACTGAAGCTTTCTTT.